Listed below are T cell receptor beta chains from one sample, sequenced in a study of cytomegalovirus exposure and HLA in healthy donors. Produced via immunoSEQ multiplex PCR; TCRdb's table is partial and in-frame only. The data hold approximately 160,000 clones, with roughly 80% observed a single time. The material sequenced was PBMCs. The receptor set was obtained from a man younger than 45 in good health and CMV-seropositive. Both conserved end residues are part of each CDR3. D genes are given only for firm matches. Rows give clone size only sometimes, using once, few, many, or a class for an expanded clone.

TGTGCCAGCAGTTACTCAGAGAATAGCAATCAGCCCCAGCATTTT	CASSYSENSNQPQHF	TRBV6-6	TRBJ1-5	-	-
TGCGCCAGCAGCTGGGCAGGGGATAACATTCAGTACTTC	CASSWAGDNIQYF	TRBV5-1	TRBJ2-4	-	-
TGCGCCAGCAGATCGGGACTAGCGGGGACCACAGATACGCAGTATTTT	CASRSGLAGTTDTQYF	TRBV5-1	TRBJ2-3	-	TRBD2
TGCGCCAGCAGCCAAACACAGGGGGCGGGGGAGCAGTACTTC	CASSQTQGAGEQYF	TRBV4-3	TRBJ2-7	-	TRBD1
TGTGCCAGCAGCAAGACCGGGACTAGCGGGGGGGCGGGCGAGCAGTACTTC	CASSKTGTSGGAGEQYF	TRBV9	TRBJ2-7	-	TRBD2
TGTGCCAGCAGTTCGCGCTCCCAGGGGACCGGGGAGCTGTTTTTT	CASSSRSQGTGELFF	TRBV7-2	TRBJ2-2	-	-
TGTGCCAGCAGCTTGGCCACAGGGTACACAGATACGCAGTATTTT	CASSLATGYTDTQYF	TRBV5-5	TRBJ2-3	-	-
TGTGCCAGCAGCCAAGATGAGGGAAGCGGCCCCTACGAGCAGTACTTC	CASSQDEGSGPYEQYF	TRBV5-4	TRBJ2-7	-	-
TGTGCCTGGAACTCAGACAGGGGTTACGAGCAGTACTTC	CAWNSDRGYEQYF	TRBV30	TRBJ2-7	once	TRBD1
TGTGCCAGCAGCGTAGGCGGGGGCCGGGAGGGAGATACGCAGTATTTT	CASSVGGGREGDTQYF	TRBV9	TRBJ2-3	-	TRBD2
TGTGCCAGCAACAAACCCGCGAACACCGGGGAGCTGTTTTTT	CASNKPANTGELFF	TRBV6-6	TRBJ2-2	-	-
TGTGCCAGCAGTGAGGATAGCGGGAGTGCAGATACGCAGTATTTT	CASSEDSGSADTQYF	TRBV6-4	TRBJ2-3	-	TRBD2
TGTGCCAGCAGTCCAAGGACAGGGGCCTACGAGCAGTACTTC	CASSPRTGAYEQYF	TRBV14	TRBJ2-7	-	TRBD1
TGTGCCACCAGCAGATTTACCGGGGGGGCCTCAGATACGCAGTATTTT	CATSRFTGGASDTQYF	TRBV15	TRBJ2-3	-	TRBD2
TGTGCCAGCAGCCCCGAGGGGGGGGCGGTGGAGACCCAGTACTTC	CASSPEGGAVETQYF	TRBV5-4	TRBJ2-5	few	-
TGTGCCAGCAGCTTGATTATACAGGGTAATCTCAACGAGCAGTACTTC	CASSLIIQGNLNEQYF	TRBV5-6	TRBJ2-7	-	-
TGCGCCAGCAGCCAAGATCCCTACAGGCGCTATGGCTACACCTTC	CASSQDPYRRYGYTF	TRBV4-1	TRBJ1-2	-	-
TGTGCCAGCAGCGCGAGGTTCACGCAGTATTTT	CASSARFTQYF	TRBV14	TRBJ2-3	-	-
TGTGCCAGTAGGCAGGGCTACGAGCAGTACTTC	CASRQGYEQYF	TRBV19	TRBJ2-7	once	-
TGTGCCAGTAGTATCCTCGGTGTCTCCTACAATGAGCAGTTCTTC	CASSILGVSYNEQFF	TRBV19	TRBJ2-1	-	-
TGTGCCTGGAGACCGGACAGTACTGGAAACACCATATATTTT	CAWRPDSTGNTIYF	TRBV30	TRBJ1-3	-	-
TGTGCCAGCAGCTCCCAGGCTGGACTAGCGGGACCACAAGAGACCCAGTACTTC	CASSSQAGLAGPQETQYF	TRBV5-4	TRBJ2-5	-	TRBD2